Each of the 20 T cell receptor beta chains below was sequenced from the same sample in a study of identical twins. In TCRdb, the 5' RACE reads were re-called with MiXCR into one record per CDR3 protein. This repertoire shows about 520,000 distinct CDR3 sequences, about 20% found once; its top ten account for under 0.95%. The sample was also linked to a second study, of T cells expressing NK-cell markers.

Material: CD4+ T cells sorted from blood. These TCRs come from a woman between 18 and 29 years old in good health.

The chain joins TRBV6-5 to TRBJ2-5, with a weak D call TRBD1 (6 bases). Germline V gene data show CDR1 as MNHEY and CDR2 as SVGAGI. The CDR3 consists of 17 residues. The ends were cut back, 2 bases at V and 5 bases at J, with 21 bases in the middle. The CDR3, as DNA: TGTGCCAGCAGTTACCAATCCCCTGCAGGGGCAAGGGAGACCCAGTACTTC. Translating gives CASSYQSPAGARETQYF.

This chain links TRBV11-2 with TRBJ1-2; a possible D gene is TRBD1 (6 bases). The CDR3 contains 13 residues. The germline V gene encodes CDR1 SGHAT and CDR2 FQNNGV. The V end was cut by 3 bases, the J end by 8 bases, with 13 bases between. The CDR3 protein is CASSFPGENGYTF. Here the CDR3 DNA reads TGTGCCAGCAGCTTCCCAGGGGAGAACGGCTACACCTTC.

The chain is built from TRBV27 and TRBJ1-1, with D perhaps TRBD1 (5 bases). Germline V gene sequence: CDR1 MNHEY, CDR2 SMNVEV (reference sequence). Trimming pared 4 bases from V and 7 bases from J, leaving 10 bases between. CDR3 size: 12 residues. This CDR3 is CASSSYQGEAFF. Here the CDR3 DNA reads TGTGCCAGCAGTTCATACCAGGGTGAAGCTTTCTTT.

The chain uses TRBV12-3 or TRBV12-4 and TRBJ2-7; D could derive from TRBD1 or TRBD2 (5 bases each). V lost 5 bases and J 6 bases, leaving 17 bases between the germline ends. This CDR3 has 14 amino acids. The CDR3 nucleotides are TGTGCCAGCAGTCCCAGACAAGCTGGGGGCGAGCAGTACTTC. It is translated as CASSPRQAGGEQYF.

This rearrangement joins TRBV20-1 to TRBJ2-7, with 7 bases identical to TRBD2. The CDR3 spans 14 residues. Unmatched junction bases numbered 9, after V lost 3 bases and J lost 4 bases. Per the germline V gene, CDR1 is DFQATT and CDR2 is SNEGSKA (reference sequence). The CDR3 bases are TGCAGTGCTAGGGGGTCGGGAGGCGGGTACGAGCAGTACTTC. Translated, it gives CSARGSGGGYEQYF.

This clonotype was seen more than once but under ten times. The V and J genes are TRBV20-1 and TRBJ2-1; 9 bases map to TRBD2. Unmatched junction bases numbered 6, after V lost 5 bases and J lost 4 bases. Germline V CDR1 and CDR2: DFQATT, SNEGSKA (reference sequence). This CDR3 region has 14 residues. The CDR3 reads CSADRGGGYNEQFF. DNA for the CDR3: TGCAGTGCTGATCGCGGGGGGGGGTACAATGAGCAGTTCTTC.

This clonotype has only a few counts. The chain carries TRBV11-2 and TRBJ2-6, with TRBD1 matching 8 bases. Germline CDR1 is SGHAT and CDR2 is FQNNGV. The V and J ends lost 0 bases and 4 bases, in that order; junction bases with no gene match: 5. The CDR3 is made up of 17 amino acids. CDR3 DNA: TGTGCCAGCAGCTTAGAAGGGACAGGCACCGGGGCCAACGTCCTGACTTTC. Translating gives CASSLEGTGTGANVLTF.

The rearrangement uses TRBV12-3 or TRBV12-4 and TRBJ1-1, with D unresolved. The CDR3 is made up of 15 amino acids. V was clipped by 5 bases and J by 2 bases, with 15 bases between them. The CDR3 DNA follows: TGTGCCAGCAGTCCCTACCGGCCGGACAACACTGAAGCTTTCTTT. This translates into CASSPYRPDNTEAFF.

This clonotype was counted a few times. The J gene is TRBJ1-1, the V gene TRBV20-1; D gene uncertain. CDR3 length equals 14 residues. The germline CDR1 and CDR2 sequences are DFQATT and SNEGSKA (reference sequence). Trimming left V 2 bases short and J 1 base short, with 11 bases between. CDR3 in DNA: TGCAGTGCTAGACCCCCACTCTCGAACACTGAAGCTTTCTTT. Protein product: CSARPPLSNTEAFF.

This clonotype was counted only a few times. J is TRBJ2-3 and V is TRBV12-3 or TRBV12-4; D is ambiguous. This CDR3 spans 14 amino acids. Trimming cost V 3 bases and J 4 bases, with 11 bases left between them. The CDR3 DNA reads as TGTGCCAGCAGTTTCGGATTGTCCGCAGATACGCAGTATTTT. Protein product: CASSFGLSADTQYF.

Ten or more counts support this clonotype. The chain links TRBV6-1 to TRBJ2-4; no firm D call. Germline V gene lookup returns CDR1 MNHNS and CDR2 SASEGT. V lost 8 bases to trimming and J lost 1 base, with 9 bases between them. CDR3 size: 13 residues. In DNA form, the CDR3 reads TGTGCCAGCTTTTCGAGGGCCAAAAACATTCAGTACTTC. Residues: CASFSRAKNIQYF.

J is TRBJ2-5 and V is TRBV29-1, with D possibly called TRBD1 or TRBD2 (6 bases each). Germline loops: CDR1 SQVTM, CDR2 ANQGSEA. This CDR3 region has 12 residues. Trimming took off 4 bases at V and 5 bases at J, with 11 bases between the two ends. CDR3 sequence (DNA): TGCAGCGTTGGCACAGGGAGGGAGACCCAGTACTTC. Protein sequence: CSVGTGRETQYF.

V and J are TRBV12-3 or TRBV12-4 and TRBJ2-3; D is unclear. This CDR3 is 15 amino acids long. The V end lost 3 bases, the J end lost 1 base, and 11 bases lay between the germline ends. The CDR3 nucleotides are TGTGCCAGCAGTTTGCGTCAGCGCGGCACAGATACGCAGTATTTT. This sequence encodes CASSLRQRGTDTQYF.

This chain joins TRBV20-1 and TRBJ2-5, with D possibly being TRBD1 or TRBD2 (5 bases each). Germline V gene data show CDR1 as DFQATT and CDR2 as SNEGSKA (reference sequence). This CDR3 comprises 15 residues. The V gene lost 3 bases and the J gene lost 2 bases, with 16 bases spanning the gap. The CDR3 nucleotides read TGCAGTGCTAGTAGTCGGGGCCAATCACAAGAGACCCAGTACTTC. This sequence encodes CSASSRGQSQETQYF.

J is TRBJ1-5 and V is TRBV7-2; unclear D gene. Trimming pared 5 bases from V and 1 base from J, leaving 12 bases between. The germline gives CDR1 SGHTA, CDR2 FQGNSA. The CDR3 extends over 15 amino acids. CDR3 region: CASSLARASNQPQHF. CDR3 DNA: TGTGCCAGCAGCCTCGCCCGAGCGAGCAATCAGCCCCAGCATTTT. The complete variable domain, with remaining parts taken from reference TRBV7-2 and TRBJ1-5, reads GAGVSQSPSNKVTEKGKDVELRCDPISGHTALYWYRQSLGQGLEFLIYFQGNSAPDKSGLPSDRFSAERTGGSVSTLTIQRTQQEDSAVYLCASSLARASNQPQHFGDGTRLSIL.

The chain combines TRBV20-1 with TRBJ2-7; 7 bases line up with TRBD2. Germline CDR1 DFQATT, CDR2 SNEGSKA (reference sequence). The V gene end was trimmed by 7 bases and the J gene end by 9 bases; junction bases not matched to a gene: 15. The CDR3 consists of 13 residues. CDR3 in DNA: TGCAGTGGCAAAGAGAGCGGGGTCGGAATGCAGTACTTC. It encodes CSGKESGVGMQYF.

Only a few counts were recorded for this clonotype. The chain uses TRBV6-1 and TRBJ1-4; D is undetermined. Germline CDR1 and CDR2: MNHNS and SASEGT. The V end was cut by 8 bases, the J end by 8 bases, with 18 bases between. This CDR3 is 14 amino acids long. CDR3 region: CASGKELASEKLFF. The CDR3 nucleotides read TGTGCCAGCGGTAAGGAGCTGGCTTCAGAAAAACTGTTTTTT.

This clonotype was detected a few times. The chain links TRBV9 to TRBJ2-7, with 7 bases identical to TRBD2. This CDR3 is 14 amino acids long. J gave up 6 bases and V 4 bases, and 10 bases lay outside the gene matches. Germline V lookup: CDR1 SGDLS, CDR2 YYNGEE. This CDR3 reads CASSPIMGRGEQYF. Here the CDR3 DNA reads TGTGCCAGCAGCCCAATCATGGGGAGGGGCGAGCAGTACTTC.

V is TRBV6-2 or TRBV6-3 and J is TRBJ2-1; D gene uncertain. The V end was cut by 5 bases, the J end by 0 bases, with 17 bases between. This CDR3 comprises 17 residues. CDR1 and CDR2 (germline): MNHEY, SVGEGT. For the CDR3, the DNA is TGTGCCAGCAGTCCCCTTAGGGCCGTAGTCTCCTACAATGAGCAGTTCTTC. It yields the protein CASSPLRAVVSYNEQFF.

The chain uses TRBV10-3 and TRBJ2-3; the D is unclear. The CDR3 covers 11 residues. CDR1 and CDR2 from the germline V gene are ENHRY and SYGVKD. With 0 bases removed from V and 11 bases from J, the gap between germline ends came to 6 bases. CDR3 amino acids: CAISESYRQYF. The CDR3 DNA reads as TGTGCCATCAGTGAGTCCTACAGGCAGTATTTT.